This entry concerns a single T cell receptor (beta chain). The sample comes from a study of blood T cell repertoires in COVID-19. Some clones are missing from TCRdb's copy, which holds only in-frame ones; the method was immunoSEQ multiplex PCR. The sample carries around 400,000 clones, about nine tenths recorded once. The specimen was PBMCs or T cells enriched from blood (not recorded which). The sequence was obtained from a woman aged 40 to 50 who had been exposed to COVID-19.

The CDR3 coding sequence is TGCGCCAGCAGCTTGGATGGCGGGGGTAGCACAGATACGCAGTATTTT. This sequence encodes CASSLDGGGSTDTQYF. This chain connects TRBV5-1 to TRBJ2-3, with 7 bases fitting TRBD2. J gave up 0 bases and V 0 bases, and 4 bases lay outside the gene matches. The CDR3 contains 16 residues. CDR1 SGHRS and CDR2 YFSETQ come from the germline V gene.